This T cell receptor (beta chain) was captured in a study of graft-versus-host responses after intestinal transplantation. At the level of the study: Isolated intestinal, liver-intestinal, or multivisceral transplants were what recipients had. Among the recipients, all got anti-thymocyte globulin induction and then tacrolimus and steroids for around 3 years.

Study results and limitations: Patients who carried graft-donor T cell macrochimerism also had high graft-versus-host to host-versus-graft clonal ratios in their allografts.

This CDR3 comprises 14 residues. V lost 4 bases and J lost 4; bases outside the gene matches: 5. The V gene's germline CDR1 is SGHNT and CDR2 YYREEE (reference sequence). This clone was counted a few times. What it binds is unknown. This sample includes further DNA sequences coding for the same CDR3. This table comes from immunoSEQ multiplex PCR, and its TCRdb copy is limited to in-frame clones, with some not included. The sample carries 85,000 to 100,000 clones, approximately 85% recorded once. The starting material was PBMCs, obtained 255 days after intestinal transplant. The J gene is TRBJ1-2, the V gene TRBV5-4; 9 bases agree with TRBD1. This clonotype originated in a human patient who received an intestinal transplant, so some T cells may come from the graft donor. The DNA of the CDR3 is TGTGCCAGCAGCCCGACAGGGGGAGGCTATGGCTACACCTTC. Translation: CASSPTGGGYGYTF.